This T cell receptor (beta chain) was captured in a study of CD8 T cells in ankylosing spondylitis. This clonotype came up a few times. Its antigen remains unidentified. General study findings and limits: With a CD8+ phenotype, disease-linked clones were relatively rare in peripheral blood. Ankylosing spondylitis blood appeared to carry a characteristic TCR beta motif of eight or nine highly homologous variants. Disease-linked clones reportedly concentrated significantly in matched ankylosing spondylitis synovial fluid.

5'-RACE, quantitative and with molecular barcodes, yielded the TCR beta libraries. TCRdb redid the calling of the 5' RACE reads with MiXCR, one entry per CDR3 protein. In the table there are about 840,000 distinct CDR3 sequences, approximately 12% of which are singletons. The sequencing input was blood, either unsorted or a sorted T cell fraction (not recorded which). The clonotype was recovered from a male donor with ankylosing spondylitis.

CDR3 bases: TGTGCCAGCAGCTTAGATCCGGGTGACAATGAGCAGTTCTTC. Protein: CASSLDPGDNEQFF. V usage is TRBV7-2 and J usage is TRBJ2-1; D uncertain. This CDR3 has 14 amino acids. Looked up from germline, CDR1 is SGHTA and CDR2 is FQGNSA. V was pared by 1 base and J by 5 bases, with 9 bases between. The full variable domain, with the rest looked up from reference TRBV7-2 and TRBJ2-1, is GAGVSQSPSNKVTEKGKDVELRCDPISGHTALYWYRQSLGQGLEFLIYFQGNSAPDKSGLPSDRFSAERTGGSVSTLTIQRTQQEDSAVYLCASSLDPGDNEQFFGPGTRLTVL.